This section outlines one TCR beta chain sequence together with its context. Authors' analysis steps: Amplified reference gene primers provided the basis for estimating nucleated cell counts. Method: immunoSEQ multiplex PCR; TCRdb's copy keeps in-frame clones and lacks some. That table gives V, J and clone size, and the DNA gave D and trimming. The sample lists about 130,000 clones, roughly nine tenths seen once, with 4% to 5% in the top ten. The germline V gene encodes CDR1 SGHRS and CDR2 YFSETQ. Deletions cut 0 bases from V and 6 bases from J, with 10 bases between. The CDR3 is 13 residues long. This sample was included in a study of blood T cell repertoires in COVID-19. Study-wide context: COVID-19 samples collected from the United States, Italy and Spain covered acute and convalescent phases. PBMCs, B-cell-depleted T cells, or T cells provided the cDNA or gDNA that made up the material.

Patients at the Seattle site were enrolled during active infection and followed longitudinally. The source material was peripheral blood. The chain uses TRBV5-1 and TRBJ2-7; no clear D. This TCR was recovered from a man aged 55 to 70 with COVID-19, enrolled during active disease. CDR3 sequence: CASSLDVLGEQYF. CDR3 DNA sequence: TGCGCCAGCAGCTTGGATGTTCTAGGCGAGCAGTACTTC.